The entry below gives a single T cell receptor (beta chain) sequence along with its context. Methods used by the authors: Nucleated cell number was recorded as an estimate derived from reference gene primer amplification. Here immunoSEQ multiplex PCR was the method, and the copy in TCRdb shows in-frame clones only, minus some. The V and J calls and clone size come from that table; D and trimming were worked out from the DNA. This table holds about 380,000 clones, more than 75% found once. V was pared by 2 bases and J by 5 bases, with 2 bases of the junction left unmatched. CDR3 length: 15 amino acids. Germline V gene lookup returns CDR1 MNHEY and CDR2 SMNVEV (reference sequence). The data belong to a study of blood T cell repertoires in COVID-19.

Sequenced input: peripheral blood. This receptor was identified in a human donor with acute or convalescent COVID-19. The donor label of this sample is uncertain. The genes are TRBV27 and TRBJ1-6; TRBD1 matches 8 bases. CDR3 sequence reads: CASSLVDRDNSPLHF. The CDR3 bases are TGTGCCAGCAGTTTAGTGGACAGGGATAATTCACCCCTCCACTTT.